The next 27 T cell receptor beta chains were all read from a single sample in a study of blood T cell repertoires in COVID-19 (TCRdb year 2020). Libraries were made using the immunoSEQ multiplex PCR assay. TCRdb provides this immuneACCESS table in a form limited to in-frame rearrangements. Some clones are lacking; in checked studies, under half of them reflect an unresolved V gene, and why the rest are absent is not known. Within this sample are about 250,000 clones, with about four fifths of them counted one time only. 3.4% of the sample is held by the ten biggest clonotypes. The specimen was PBMCs or T cells enriched from blood (not recorded which). These receptors all come from a man aged 50 to 60 who had recovered from COVID-19.

This chain connects TRBV7-2 to TRBJ1-1; D may be TRBD1 (5 bases). The V and J ends lost 1 base and 4 bases respectively, with 10 bases between them. In germline, CDR1 is SGHTA, CDR2 FQGNSA. The CDR3 loop spans 14 amino acids. The CDR3 loop is CASSLVWQGTEAFF. CDR3 nucleotide sequence: TGTGCCAGCAGCTTAGTGTGGCAGGGCACTGAAGCTTTCTTT.

The rearrangement links TRBV30 to TRBJ1-6; TRBD1 agrees at 9 bases. The CDR3 is 15 residues long. The V gene's germline CDR1 is GTSNPN and CDR2 SVGIG (reference sequence). V trimming: 5 bases; J trimming: 1 base; junction bases outside the gene matches: 3. The CDR3 region is CAWDRGSSYNSPLHF. The CDR3 coding sequence is TGTGCCTGGGACAGGGGGAGTTCCTATAATTCACCCCTCCACTTT.

The chain joins TRBV20-1 to TRBJ1-4; the D gene is possibly TRBD1 (6 bases). CDR1 is DFQATT, CDR2 SNEGSKA, per germline (reference sequence). The CDR3 is 14 amino acids. The V gene lost 3 bases and the J gene lost 6 bases, with 14 bases spanning the gap. This CDR3 reads CSASSATGDEKLFF. CDR3 DNA: TGCAGTGCTAGTTCGGCGACAGGAGATGAAAAACTGTTTTTT.

The J gene is TRBJ1-2, the V gene TRBV11-2; a possible D gene is TRBD1 (5 bases). Trimming pared 6 bases from V and 3 bases from J, leaving 14 bases between. The V gene's germline CDR1 is SGHAT and CDR2 FQNNGV. The CDR3 loop spans 14 amino acids. CDR3 residues: CASRATGTYYGYTF. CDR3 nucleotide sequence: TGTGCCAGCAGAGCCACCGGGACTTACTATGGCTACACCTTC.

This sequence joins TRBV29-1 and TRBJ1-2; a possible D gene is TRBD1 (6 bases). Trimming stripped 3 bases from V and 5 bases from J, with 13 bases between. The CDR3 runs 13 residues. Germline V gene lookup returns CDR1 SQVTM and CDR2 ANQGSEA. The CDR3 protein is CSVDLATGYGYTF. The CDR3 DNA is TGCAGCGTTGATTTAGCGACAGGATATGGCTACACCTTC. The complete variable domain, with remaining parts taken from reference TRBV29-1 and TRBJ1-2, reads SAVISQKPSRDICQRGTSLTIQCQVDSQVTMMFWYRQQPGQSLTLIATANQGSEATYESGFVIDKFPISRPNLTFSTLTVSNMSPEDSSIYLCSVDLATGYGYTFGSGTRLTVV.

The CDR3 region is CASSPGGAGTGELFF. DNA of the CDR3: TGTGCCAGCAGTCCCGGGGGGGCGGGCACCGGGGAGCTGTTTTTT. V gene TRBV21-1 combines with J gene TRBJ2-2; the D call in the table, TRBD2, was not verified against the DNA. TRBV21-1 corresponds to a pseudogene. The CDR3 has 15 amino acids.

The chain uses TRBV5-1 and TRBJ2-1, with TRBD1 matching 11 bases. CDR3 length equals 15 residues. Germline V gene lookup returns CDR1 SGHRS and CDR2 YFSETQ. J lost 3 bases, V lost 3 bases, and 2 bases had no gene match. The CDR3 bases are TGCGCCAGCAGCTCGGGACAGGGGGACTACAATGAGCAGTTCTTC. It yields the protein CASSSGQGDYNEQFF.

V gene TRBV7-9 combines with J gene TRBJ2-1; D possibly corresponds to TRBD1 (6 bases). Germline V gives CDR1 SEHNR, CDR2 FQNEAQ (reference sequence). This CDR3 spans 13 amino acids. V shed 6 bases and J shed 7 bases, with 13 bases lying between them. The CDR3 loop is CASRVVGANEQFF. CDR3 bases: TGTGCCAGCAGGGTAGTGGGGGCTAATGAGCAGTTCTTC. The full variable domain, with the rest looked up from reference TRBV7-9 and TRBJ2-1, is DTGVSQNPRHKITKRGQNVTFRCDPISEHNRLYWYRQTLGQGPEFLTYFQNEAQLEKSRLLSDRFSAERPKGSFSTLEIQRTEQGDSAMYLCASRVVGANEQFFGPGTRLTVL.

The V gene is TRBV9, the J gene TRBJ1-6; D perhaps matches TRBD1 (5 bases). Between the trimmed V and J ends, which lost 0 bases and 10 bases, there was a span of 14 bases. Germline lookup yields CDR1 SGDLS and CDR2 YYNGEE. CDR3 size: 15 residues. The chain's CDR3 is CASSVGPGLGSPLHF. CDR3 in DNA: TGTGCCAGCAGCGTAGGCCCAGGGTTGGGATCACCCCTCCACTTT.

V gene TRBV19 combines with J gene TRBJ1-6, with 9 bases aligning to TRBD1. Germline V lookup: CDR1 LNHDA, CDR2 SQIVND (reference sequence). This CDR3 is built from 13 residues. V lost 7 bases to trimming and J lost 9 bases; unmatched junction nucleotides: 4. The CDR3 protein is CASKGQGGSPLHF. The CDR3 DNA follows: TGTGCCAGTAAGGGACAGGGAGGTTCACCCCTCCACTTT.

CDR3 in amino acids: CASSDGGSNYGYTF. CDR3 nucleotide sequence: TGCGCCAGCAGTGACGGAGGGTCTAACTATGGCTACACCTTC. The chain joins TRBV10-2 to TRBJ1-2, with unresolved D. The CDR3 is 14 amino acids. Trimming cost V 3 bases and J 0 bases, with 8 bases left between them. Germline assignment: CDR1 WSHSY and CDR2 SAAADI.

The CDR3 here is CASSESQSHGYTF. The CDR3 DNA is TGCGCCAGCAGTGAGTCGCAGTCCCATGGCTACACCTTC. The rearrangement uses TRBV10-1 and TRBJ1-2; D not resolved. The V end lost 0 bases, the J end lost 6 bases, and 8 bases lay between the germline ends. Looked up from germline, CDR1 is WNHNN and CDR2 is SYGVQD (reference sequence). CDR3 size: 13 residues.

The gene calls are TRBV28 and TRBJ1-2; a weak D match, TRBD1 (6 bases). Germline assignment: CDR1 MDHEN and CDR2 SYDVKM. The CDR3 runs to 14 residues. The germline V and J ends were trimmed by 5 bases and 4 bases, with 14 bases remaining between them. The CDR3 coding sequence is TGTGCCAGCAGTGTACGACAGGAGTTCTATGGCTACACCTTC. Its protein is CASSVRQEFYGYTF.

This clone was found once. The chain's CDR3 is CASNVGTGSRGGYTF. CDR3 nucleotides: TGTGCCAGCAACGTCGGGACAGGGTCTCGGGGGGGCTACACCTTC. This chain links TRBV7-8 with TRBJ1-2; TRBD1 aligns across 9 bases. This CDR3 is 15 amino acids long. CDR1 is SGHVS and CDR2 is FQNEAQ in the germline V gene. Trimming at V came to 7 bases and at J to 8 bases, leaving 14 bases not matched to a gene.

V is TRBV5-1 and J is TRBJ2-2; 10 positions match TRBD2. Per the germline V gene, CDR1 is SGHRS and CDR2 is YFSETQ. The CDR3 spans 16 residues. The junction had 5 bases not matched to a gene; V was cut back by 2 bases and J by 4 bases. CDR3 in amino acids: CASSFLAGEVTGELFF. CDR3 in DNA: TGCGCCAGCAGCTTTCTAGCGGGAGAGGTCACCGGGGAGCTGTTTTTT. The variable domain in full, with the rest retrieved from reference TRBV5-1 and TRBJ2-2, is KAGVTQTPRYLIKTRGQQVTLSCSPISGHRSVSWYQQTPGQGLQFLFEYFSETQRNKGNFPGRFSGRQFSNSRSEMNVSTLELGDSALYLCASSFLAGEVTGELFFGEGSRLTVL.

This clone was counted only a few times. An end of the junction differs from the germline gene, which may be a read error. The chain is built from TRBV7-7 and TRBJ2-2, with TRBD1 identical over 10 bases. CDR1 and CDR2 (germline): SSHAT, FNYEAQ (reference sequence). The CDR3 is made up of 16 amino acids. In nucleotides, the CDR3 is TGTGCTAGCAGCCCTGGGACAGGGGTGAACACCGGGGAGCTGTTTTTT. The encoded protein is CASSPGTGVNTGELFF.

This rearrangement joins TRBV7-9 to TRBJ2-5, with 10 nucleotides matching TRBD2. The CDR3 runs 15 residues. J lost 2 bases, V lost 4 bases, and 4 bases had no gene match. Germline CDR1 SEHNR, CDR2 FQNEAQ (reference sequence). The CDR3 protein is CASSSASGSQETQYF. The CDR3 bases are TGTGCCAGCAGCTCGGCTAGCGGGAGTCAAGAGACCCAGTACTTC.

The rearrangement uses TRBV7-9 and TRBJ2-1, with a tentative D call TRBD1 (6 bases). Trimming removed 5 bases from V and 5 bases from J, with 10 bases in between. This CDR3 contains 13 residues. Germline V CDR1 and CDR2: SEHNR, FQNEAQ (reference sequence). CDR3 protein: CASSRTADNEQFF. DNA for the CDR3: TGTGCCAGCAGCCGGACAGCCGACAATGAGCAGTTCTTC. The full variable domain, its missing parts supplied by reference TRBV7-9 and TRBJ2-1, is DTGVSQNPRHKITKRGQNVTFRCDPISEHNRLYWYRQTLGQGPEFLTYFQNEAQLEKSRLLSDRFSAERPKGSFSTLEIQRTEQGDSAMYLCASSRTADNEQFFGPGTRLTVL.

The genes are TRBV30 and TRBJ1-3; no clear D gene. V shed 2 bases and J shed 0 bases, with 8 bases lying between them. The CDR3 sequence is 14 residues long. Germline assignment: CDR1 GTSNPN and CDR2 SVGIG (reference sequence). CDR3 sequence: CAWSQEDSGNTIYF. The DNA of the CDR3 is TGTGCCTGGAGTCAGGAAGACTCTGGAAACACCATATATTTT.

The chain uses TRBV12-5 and TRBJ1-2, with D possibly being TRBD1 (5 bases). Germline V gene data show CDR1 as LGHNT and CDR2 as FRNRAP. Trimming removed 7 bases at V and 6 bases at J, with 12 bases between. The CDR3 is 12 residues long. CDR3 protein: CASAWGGNGYTF. In DNA, the CDR3 is TGTGCTAGTGCCTGGGGGGGGAATGGCTACACCTTC.

The chain combines TRBV7-3 with TRBJ2-2; 7 bases map to TRBD2. The CDR3 runs 13 residues. CDR1 is SGHTA and CDR2 is FQGTGA in the germline V gene. V shed 8 bases, J shed 5 bases, and the junction held 5 bases outside the gene matches. CDR3 coding DNA: TGTGCCAGCGGGAGGGGAGGTACCGGGGAGCTGTTTTTT. It codes for CASGRGGTGELFF.

The gene calls are TRBV11-2 and TRBJ2-5; 8 bases match TRBD1. CDR1 and CDR2 (germline): SGHAT, FQNNGV. The CDR3 length is 15 residues. The V gene end was trimmed by 3 bases and the J gene end by 2 bases; junction bases not matched to a gene: 5. Written as DNA, the CDR3 is TGTGCCAGCAGCTTCGGGACAGGATTACAAGAGACCCAGTACTTC. Encoded protein: CASSFGTGLQETQYF.

This sequence joins TRBV14 and TRBJ1-1; TRBD1 matches at 8 bases. With V trimmed by 1 base and J by 3 bases, 4 bases remained unmatched. The germline gives CDR1 SGHDN, CDR2 FVKESK. CDR3 length: 15 residues. The CDR3 bases are TGTGCCAGCAGCCAAGGGGCAGGGGGCCACACTGAAGCTTTCTTT. It translates to CASSQGAGGHTEAFF.

There are a few counts of this clone. V is TRBV19 and J is TRBJ1-1; no definite D call. Germline values: CDR1 LNHDA, CDR2 SQIVND (reference sequence). The CDR3 totals 14 residues. Deletions cut 4 bases from V and 0 bases from J, with 9 bases between. The CDR3 is CASSTPGMNTEAFF. CDR3 DNA sequence: TGTGCCAGTAGTACTCCGGGAATGAACACTGAAGCTTTCTTT.

The sample holds a few counts of this clone. The genes are TRBV7-2 and TRBJ2-7; D is undetermined. The CDR3 consists of 12 residues. CDR1 and CDR2 (germline): SGHTA, FQGNSA. The ends were cut back, 5 bases at V and 3 bases at J, with 8 bases in the middle. The CDR3 sequence is CASSGRIYEQYF. In nucleotides, the CDR3 is TGTGCCAGCAGCGGCAGGATCTACGAGCAGTACTTC.

A word on this clone: Distinct nucleotide sequences in the sample also encode this CDR3. CDR3 DNA: TGTGCCAGCAGTTACGGACTACAAGAGACCCAGTACTTC. This sequence encodes CASSYGLQETQYF. V gene TRBV6-5 combines with J gene TRBJ2-5; D possibly corresponds to TRBD2 (6 bases). The CDR3 has 13 amino acids. V was pared by 2 bases and J by 2 bases, with 6 bases between. CDR1 is MNHEY, CDR2 SVGAGI, per germline.

The V and J genes are TRBV28 and TRBJ1-1; no reliable D call. Germline values: CDR1 MDHEN, CDR2 SYDVKM. The CDR3 length is 10 residues. Trimming stripped 6 bases from V and 11 bases from J, with 10 bases between. The CDR3 reads CASSRRGAFF. The CDR3 DNA reads TGTGCCAGCAGCCGCCGCGGGGCTTTCTTT.